A selection of T cell receptor beta chains follows, all from one sample in a study of blood T cell repertoires in COVID-19. Sequenced by immunoSEQ multiplex PCR; TCRdb stores in-frame clones only, minus some. The sample carries approximately 150,000 clones, around four fifths recorded once. The sequenced material came from peripheral blood. The source is a woman older than 75 with acute or convalescent COVID-19. Both conserved end residues are part of each CDR3. D genes are given only for firm matches.

CDR3 protein: CASTGTGSYNEQFF; CDR3 DNA: TGTGCCAGTACCGGGACAGGGTCATACAATGAGCAGTTCTTC; D gene: TRBD1; J gene: TRBJ2-1; CDR3 length: 14; V gene: TRBV27
CDR3 protein: CASSEESTATDTQYF; CDR3 DNA: TGTGCCAGCAGTGAAGAGTCTACAGCCACAGATACGCAGTATTTT; D gene: -; J gene: TRBJ2-3; CDR3 length: 15; V gene: TRBV6-1
CDR3 protein: CASKFSQGFYGYTF; CDR3 DNA: TGTGCCAGCAAATTCTCCCAGGGGTTCTATGGCTACACCTTC; D gene: -; J gene: TRBJ1-2; CDR3 length: 14; V gene: TRBV6-6
CDR3 protein: CASSSPTSGTSYADTQYF; CDR3 DNA: TGCGCCAGCAGCTCCCCCACGTCCGGGACTAGCTATGCAGATACGCAGTATTTT; D gene: TRBD2; J gene: TRBJ2-3; CDR3 length: 18; V gene: TRBV5-1
CDR3 protein: CASSTTGAEYNSPLHF; CDR3 DNA: TGTGCCAGCAGTACCACAGGGGCCGAATATAATTCACCCCTCCACTTT; D gene: TRBD1; J gene: TRBJ1-6; CDR3 length: 16; V gene: TRBV28
CDR3 protein: CASSHLSTGAYNEQFF; CDR3 DNA: TGTGCCAGCAGCCACCTCTCGACAGGTGCCTACAATGAGCAGTTCTTC; D gene: -; J gene: TRBJ2-1; CDR3 length: 16; V gene: TRBV7-6
CDR3 protein: CSVELGGNEQYF; CDR3 DNA: TGCAGCGTTGAGCTTGGAGGAAACGAGCAGTACTTC; D gene: -; J gene: TRBJ2-7; CDR3 length: 12; V gene: TRBV29-1
CDR3 protein: CASSYWASGDLYF; CDR3 DNA: TGTGCCAGCAGTTACTGGGCTAGCGGGGATCTGTACTTC; D gene: TRBD2; J gene: TRBJ2-5; CDR3 length: 13; V gene: TRBV6-2/TRBV6-3
CDR3 protein: CASSVGGTDTQYF; CDR3 DNA: TGTGCCAGCAGCGTCGGGGGCACAGATACGCAGTATTTT; D gene: -; J gene: TRBJ2-3; CDR3 length: 13; V gene: TRBV9
CDR3 protein: CAWSGTGASTDTQYF; CDR3 DNA: TGTGCCTGGAGTGGGACAGGCGCTAGCACAGATACGCAGTATTTT; D gene: TRBD1; J gene: TRBJ2-3; CDR3 length: 15; V gene: TRBV30
CDR3 protein: CATSIQRGSEQFF; CDR3 DNA: TGTGCCACCAGCATTCAAAGGGGCTCCGAGCAGTTCTTC; D gene: -; J gene: TRBJ2-1; CDR3 length: 13; V gene: TRBV15
CDR3 protein: CASSKEYYRAGDHGYTF; CDR3 DNA: TGTGCCAGCAGCAAAGAATATTACAGGGCGGGTGACCATGGCTACACCTTC; D gene: -; J gene: TRBJ1-2; CDR3 length: 17; V gene: TRBV21-1
CDR3 protein: CASSQVGGGPKNTEAFF; CDR3 DNA: TGCGCCAGCAGCCAAGTAGGGGGGGGGCCTAAGAACACTGAAGCTTTCTTT; D gene: -; J gene: TRBJ1-1; CDR3 length: 17; V gene: TRBV4-1
CDR3 protein: CASSLPPAGGAGETQYF; CDR3 DNA: TGTGCCAGCAGCTTACCCCCGGCCGGGGGGGCCGGAGAGACCCAGTACTTC; D gene: TRBD2; J gene: TRBJ2-5; CDR3 length: 17; V gene: TRBV7-6
CDR3 protein: CASSSRGSYTF; CDR3 DNA: TGTGCCAGCAGCTCCAGGGGTAGCTACACCTTC; D gene: -; J gene: TRBJ1-2; CDR3 length: 11; V gene: TRBV9
CDR3 protein: CASSVTGQLFSGNTIYF; CDR3 DNA: TGTGCCAGCAGCGTAACGGGACAGCTCTTCTCTGGAAACACCATATATTTT; D gene: TRBD1; J gene: TRBJ1-3; CDR3 length: 17; V gene: TRBV9
CDR3 protein: CASSLRGEPLHF; CDR3 DNA: TGTGCCAGCAGTTTACGCGGGGAGCCCCTCCACTTT; D gene: -; J gene: TRBJ1-6; CDR3 length: 12; V gene: TRBV27
CDR3 protein: CASSEWGLGYTF; CDR3 DNA: TGTGCCAGCAGTGAATGGGGCCTTGGCTACACCTTC; D gene: -; J gene: TRBJ1-2; CDR3 length: 12; V gene: TRBV2